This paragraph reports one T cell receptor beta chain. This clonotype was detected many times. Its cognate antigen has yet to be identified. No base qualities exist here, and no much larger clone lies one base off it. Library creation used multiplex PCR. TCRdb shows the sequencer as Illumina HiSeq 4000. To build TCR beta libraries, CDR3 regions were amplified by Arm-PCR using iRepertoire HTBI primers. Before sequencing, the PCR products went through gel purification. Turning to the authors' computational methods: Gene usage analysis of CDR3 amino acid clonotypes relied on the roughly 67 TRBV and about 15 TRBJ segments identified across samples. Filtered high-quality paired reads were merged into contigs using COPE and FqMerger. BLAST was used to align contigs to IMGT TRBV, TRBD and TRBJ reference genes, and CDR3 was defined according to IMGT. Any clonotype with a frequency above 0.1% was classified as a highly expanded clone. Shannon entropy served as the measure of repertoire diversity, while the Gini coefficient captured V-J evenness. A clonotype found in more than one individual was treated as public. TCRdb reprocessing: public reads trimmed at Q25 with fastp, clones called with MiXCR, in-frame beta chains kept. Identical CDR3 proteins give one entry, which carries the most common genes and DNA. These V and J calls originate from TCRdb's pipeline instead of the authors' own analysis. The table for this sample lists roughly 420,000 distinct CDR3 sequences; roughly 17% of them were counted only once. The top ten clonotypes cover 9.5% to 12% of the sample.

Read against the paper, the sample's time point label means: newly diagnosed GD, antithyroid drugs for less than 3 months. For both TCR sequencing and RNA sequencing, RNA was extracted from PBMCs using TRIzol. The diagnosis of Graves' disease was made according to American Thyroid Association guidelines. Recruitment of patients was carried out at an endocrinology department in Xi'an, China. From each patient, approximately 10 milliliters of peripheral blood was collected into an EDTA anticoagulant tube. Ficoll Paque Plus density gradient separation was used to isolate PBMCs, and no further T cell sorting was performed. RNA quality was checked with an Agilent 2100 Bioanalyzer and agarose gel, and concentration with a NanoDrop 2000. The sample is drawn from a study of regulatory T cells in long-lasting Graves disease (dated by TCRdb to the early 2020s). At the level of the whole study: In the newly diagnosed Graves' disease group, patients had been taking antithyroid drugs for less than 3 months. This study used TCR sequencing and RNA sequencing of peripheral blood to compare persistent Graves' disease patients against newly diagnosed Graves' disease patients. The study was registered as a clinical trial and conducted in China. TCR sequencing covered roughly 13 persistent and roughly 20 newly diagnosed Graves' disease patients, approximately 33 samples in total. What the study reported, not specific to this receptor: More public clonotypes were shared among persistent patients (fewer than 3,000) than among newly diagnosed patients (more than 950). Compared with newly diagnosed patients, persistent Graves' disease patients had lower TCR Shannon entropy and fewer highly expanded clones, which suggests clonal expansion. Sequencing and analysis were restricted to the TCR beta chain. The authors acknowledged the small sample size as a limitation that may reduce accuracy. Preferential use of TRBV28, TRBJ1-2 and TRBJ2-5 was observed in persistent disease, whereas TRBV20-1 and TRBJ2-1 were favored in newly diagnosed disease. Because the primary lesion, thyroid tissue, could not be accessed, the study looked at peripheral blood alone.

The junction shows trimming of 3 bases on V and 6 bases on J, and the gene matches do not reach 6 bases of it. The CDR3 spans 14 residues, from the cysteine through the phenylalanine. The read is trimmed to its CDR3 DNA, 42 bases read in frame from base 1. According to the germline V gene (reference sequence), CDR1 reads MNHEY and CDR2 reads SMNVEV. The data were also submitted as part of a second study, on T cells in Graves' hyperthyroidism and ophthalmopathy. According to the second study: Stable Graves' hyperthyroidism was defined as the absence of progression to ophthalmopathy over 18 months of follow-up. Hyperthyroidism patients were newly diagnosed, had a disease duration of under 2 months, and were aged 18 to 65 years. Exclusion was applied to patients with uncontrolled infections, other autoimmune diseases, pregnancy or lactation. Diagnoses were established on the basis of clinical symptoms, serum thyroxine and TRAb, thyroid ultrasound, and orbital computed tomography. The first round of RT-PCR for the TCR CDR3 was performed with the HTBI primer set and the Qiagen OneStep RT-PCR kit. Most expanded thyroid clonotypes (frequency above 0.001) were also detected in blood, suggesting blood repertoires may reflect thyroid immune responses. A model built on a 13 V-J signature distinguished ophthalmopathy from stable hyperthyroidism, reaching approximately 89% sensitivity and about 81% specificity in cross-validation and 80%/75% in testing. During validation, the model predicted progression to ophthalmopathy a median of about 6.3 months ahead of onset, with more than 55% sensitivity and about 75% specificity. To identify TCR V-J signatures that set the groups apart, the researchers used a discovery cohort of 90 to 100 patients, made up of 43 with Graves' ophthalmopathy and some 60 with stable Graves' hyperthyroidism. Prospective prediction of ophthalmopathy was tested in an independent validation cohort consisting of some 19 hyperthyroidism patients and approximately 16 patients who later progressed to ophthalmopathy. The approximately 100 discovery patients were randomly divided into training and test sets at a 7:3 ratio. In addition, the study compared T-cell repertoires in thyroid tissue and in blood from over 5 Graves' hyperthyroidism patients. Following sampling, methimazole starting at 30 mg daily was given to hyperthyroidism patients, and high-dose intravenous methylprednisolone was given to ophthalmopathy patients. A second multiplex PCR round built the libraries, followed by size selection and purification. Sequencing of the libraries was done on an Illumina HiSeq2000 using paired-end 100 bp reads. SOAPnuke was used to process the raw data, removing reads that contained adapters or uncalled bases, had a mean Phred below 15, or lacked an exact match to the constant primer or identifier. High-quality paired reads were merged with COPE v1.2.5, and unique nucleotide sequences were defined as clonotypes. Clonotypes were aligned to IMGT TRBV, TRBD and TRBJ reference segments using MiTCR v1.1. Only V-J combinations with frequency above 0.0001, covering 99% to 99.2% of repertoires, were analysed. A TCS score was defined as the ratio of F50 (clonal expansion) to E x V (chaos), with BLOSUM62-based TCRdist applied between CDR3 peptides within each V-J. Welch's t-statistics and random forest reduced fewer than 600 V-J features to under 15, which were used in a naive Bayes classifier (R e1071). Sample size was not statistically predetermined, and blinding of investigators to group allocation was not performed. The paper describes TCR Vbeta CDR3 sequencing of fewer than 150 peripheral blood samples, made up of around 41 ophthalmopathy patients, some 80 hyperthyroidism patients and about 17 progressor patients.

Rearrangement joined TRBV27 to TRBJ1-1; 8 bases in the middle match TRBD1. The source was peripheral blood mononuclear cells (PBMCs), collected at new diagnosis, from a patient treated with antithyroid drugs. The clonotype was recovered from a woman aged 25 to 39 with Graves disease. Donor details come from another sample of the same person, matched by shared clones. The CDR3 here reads CASSFAGGASEAFF. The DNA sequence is TGTGCCAGCAGTTTCGCAGGGGGCGCCTCTGAAGCTTTCTTT.